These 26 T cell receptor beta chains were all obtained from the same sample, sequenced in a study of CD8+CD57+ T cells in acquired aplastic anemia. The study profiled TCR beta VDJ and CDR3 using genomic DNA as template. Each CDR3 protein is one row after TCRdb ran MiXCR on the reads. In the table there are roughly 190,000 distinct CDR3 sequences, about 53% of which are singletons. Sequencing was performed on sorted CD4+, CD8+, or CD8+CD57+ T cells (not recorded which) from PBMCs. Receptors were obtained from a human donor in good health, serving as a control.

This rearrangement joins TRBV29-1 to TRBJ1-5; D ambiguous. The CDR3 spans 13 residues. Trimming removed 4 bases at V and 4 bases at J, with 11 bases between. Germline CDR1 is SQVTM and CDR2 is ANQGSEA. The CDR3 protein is CSVVVEGNQPQHF. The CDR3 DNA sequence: TGCAGCGTTGTCGTGGAGGGAAATCAGCCCCAGCATTTT.

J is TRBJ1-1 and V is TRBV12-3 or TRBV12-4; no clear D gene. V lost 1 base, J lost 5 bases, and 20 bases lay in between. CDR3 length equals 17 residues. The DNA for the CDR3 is TGTGCCAGCAGTTTAGGCCCACTTGCGGGGAGTGGGACTGAAGCTTTCTTT. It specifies CASSLGPLAGSGTEAFF.

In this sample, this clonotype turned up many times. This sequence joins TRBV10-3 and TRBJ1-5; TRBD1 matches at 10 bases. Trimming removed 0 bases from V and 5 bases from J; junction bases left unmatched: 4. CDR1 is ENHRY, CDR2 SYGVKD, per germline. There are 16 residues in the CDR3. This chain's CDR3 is CAISESGQGWYQPQHF. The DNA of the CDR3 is TGTGCCATCAGTGAGTCGGGACAGGGGTGGTATCAGCCCCAGCATTTT.

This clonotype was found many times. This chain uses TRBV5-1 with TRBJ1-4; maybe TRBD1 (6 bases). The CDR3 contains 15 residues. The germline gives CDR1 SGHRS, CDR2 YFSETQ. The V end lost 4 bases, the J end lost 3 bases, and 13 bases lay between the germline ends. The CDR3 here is CASSLTQGANEKLFF. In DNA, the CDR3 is TGCGCCAGCAGCCTTACACAGGGCGCTAATGAAAAACTGTTTTTT.

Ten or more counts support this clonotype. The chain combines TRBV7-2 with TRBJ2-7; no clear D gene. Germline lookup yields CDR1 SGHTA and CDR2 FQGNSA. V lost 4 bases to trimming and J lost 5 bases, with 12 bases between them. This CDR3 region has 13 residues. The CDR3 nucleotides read TGTGCCAGCAGCTACGGGCCCGAGAACGAGCAGTACTTC. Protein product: CASSYGPENEQYF. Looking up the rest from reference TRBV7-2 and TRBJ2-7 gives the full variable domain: GAGVSQSPSNKVTEKGKDVELRCDPISGHTALYWYRQSLGQGLEFLIYFQGNSAPDKSGLPSDRFSAERTGGSVSTLTIQRTQQEDSAVYLCASSYGPENEQYFGPGTRLTVT.

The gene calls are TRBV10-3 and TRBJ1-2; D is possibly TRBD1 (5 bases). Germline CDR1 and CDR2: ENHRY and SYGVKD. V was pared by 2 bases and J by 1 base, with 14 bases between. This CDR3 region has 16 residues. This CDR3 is CAISEEGISINYGYTF. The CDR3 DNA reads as TGTGCCATCAGTGAGGAGGGGATATCAATTAACTATGGCTACACCTTC.

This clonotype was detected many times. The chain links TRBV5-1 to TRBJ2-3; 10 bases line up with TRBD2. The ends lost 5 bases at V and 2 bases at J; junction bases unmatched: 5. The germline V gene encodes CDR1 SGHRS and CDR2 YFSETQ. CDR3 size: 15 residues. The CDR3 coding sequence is TGCGCCAGCAGGATTGGACTAGCGGACACAGATACGCAGTATTTT. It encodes CASRIGLADTDTQYF.

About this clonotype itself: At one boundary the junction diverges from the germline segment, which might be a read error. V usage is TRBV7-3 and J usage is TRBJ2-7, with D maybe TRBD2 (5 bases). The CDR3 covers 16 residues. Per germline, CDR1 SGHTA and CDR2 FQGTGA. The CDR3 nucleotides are TGTGCCAGCAGCTTGAGGACTTTATCCAGCTCCTACGGGCAGTACTTC. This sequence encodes CASSLRTLSSSYGQYF.

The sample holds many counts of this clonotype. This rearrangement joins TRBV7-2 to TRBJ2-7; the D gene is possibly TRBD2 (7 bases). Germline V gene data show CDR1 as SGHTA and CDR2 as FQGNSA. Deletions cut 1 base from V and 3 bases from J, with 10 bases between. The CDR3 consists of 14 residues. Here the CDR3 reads CASSLGGGFYEQYF. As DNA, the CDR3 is TGTGCCAGCAGCTTAGGCGGGGGCTTCTACGAGCAGTACTTC.

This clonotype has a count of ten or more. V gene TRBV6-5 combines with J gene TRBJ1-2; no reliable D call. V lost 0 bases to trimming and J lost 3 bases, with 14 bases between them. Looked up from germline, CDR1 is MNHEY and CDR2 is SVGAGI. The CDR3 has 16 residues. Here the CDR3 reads CASSYSDQMWDYGYTF. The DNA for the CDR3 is TGTGCCAGCAGTTACTCTGATCAAATGTGGGACTATGGCTACACCTTC.

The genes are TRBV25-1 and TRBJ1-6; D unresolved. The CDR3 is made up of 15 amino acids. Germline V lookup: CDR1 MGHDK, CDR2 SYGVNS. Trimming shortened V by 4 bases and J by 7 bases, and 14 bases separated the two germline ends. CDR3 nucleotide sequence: TGTGCCAGCAGTGCTACCCGGGGTGGGAATTCACCCCTCCACTTT. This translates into CASSATRGGNSPLHF.

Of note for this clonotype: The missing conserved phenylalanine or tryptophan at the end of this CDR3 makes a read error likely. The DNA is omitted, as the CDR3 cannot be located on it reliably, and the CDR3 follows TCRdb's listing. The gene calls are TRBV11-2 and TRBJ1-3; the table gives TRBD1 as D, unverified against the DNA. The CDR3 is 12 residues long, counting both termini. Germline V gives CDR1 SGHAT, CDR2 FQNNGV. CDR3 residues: CASSLATGVWNT.

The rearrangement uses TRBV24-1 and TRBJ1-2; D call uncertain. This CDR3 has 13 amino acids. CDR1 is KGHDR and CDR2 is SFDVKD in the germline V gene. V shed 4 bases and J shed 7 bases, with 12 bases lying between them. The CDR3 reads CATSDLDRGGYTF. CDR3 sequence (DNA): TGTGCCACCAGTGACCTTGACCGGGGTGGCTACACCTTC.

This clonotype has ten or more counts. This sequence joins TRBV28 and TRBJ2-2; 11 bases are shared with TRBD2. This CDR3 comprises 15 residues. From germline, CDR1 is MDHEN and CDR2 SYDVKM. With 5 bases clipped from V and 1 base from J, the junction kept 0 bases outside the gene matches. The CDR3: CASSTSGGNTGELFF. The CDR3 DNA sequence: TGTGCCAGCAGTACTAGCGGGGGGAACACCGGGGAGCTGTTTTTT.

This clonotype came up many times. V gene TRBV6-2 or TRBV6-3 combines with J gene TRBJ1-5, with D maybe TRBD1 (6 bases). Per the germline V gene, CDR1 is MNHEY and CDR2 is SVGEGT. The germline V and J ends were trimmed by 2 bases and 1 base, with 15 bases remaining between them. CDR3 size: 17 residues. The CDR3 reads CASSYHEQGLSNQPQHF. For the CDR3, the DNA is TGTGCCAGCAGTTACCACGAACAGGGCTTGAGCAATCAGCCCCAGCATTTT.

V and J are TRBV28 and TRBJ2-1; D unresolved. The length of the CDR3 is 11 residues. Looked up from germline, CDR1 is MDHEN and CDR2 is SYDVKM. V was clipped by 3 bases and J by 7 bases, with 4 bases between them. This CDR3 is CASSFSNEQFF. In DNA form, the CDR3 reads TGTGCCAGCAGTTTTTCGAATGAGCAGTTCTTC.

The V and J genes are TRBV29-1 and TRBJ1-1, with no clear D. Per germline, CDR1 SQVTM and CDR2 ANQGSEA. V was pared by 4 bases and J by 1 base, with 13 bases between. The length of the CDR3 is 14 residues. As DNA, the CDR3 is TGCAGCGTTGGGCACAAAATGAGGAACACTGAAGCTTTCTTT. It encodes CSVGHKMRNTEAFF. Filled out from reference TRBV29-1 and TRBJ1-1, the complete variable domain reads SAVISQKPSRDICQRGTSLTIQCQVDSQVTMMFWYRQQPGQSLTLIATANQGSEATYESGFVIDKFPISRPNLTFSTLTVSNMSPEDSSIYLCSVGHKMRNTEAFFGQGTRLTVV.

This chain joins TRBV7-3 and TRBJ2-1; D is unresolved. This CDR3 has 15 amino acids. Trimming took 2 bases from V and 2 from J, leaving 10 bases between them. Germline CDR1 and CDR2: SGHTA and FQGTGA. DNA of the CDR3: TGTGCCAGCAGCTTATGGGTAGGGACCTACAATGAGCAGTTCTTC. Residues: CASSLWVGTYNEQFF.

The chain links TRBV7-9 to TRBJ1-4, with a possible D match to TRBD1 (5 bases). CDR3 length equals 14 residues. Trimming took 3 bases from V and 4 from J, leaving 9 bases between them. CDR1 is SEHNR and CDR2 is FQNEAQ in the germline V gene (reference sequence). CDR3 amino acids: CASSFRQGNEKLFF. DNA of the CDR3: TGTGCCAGCAGCTTTCGGCAGGGTAATGAAAAACTGTTTTTT.

The CDR3: CASKGTGVDQPQHF. DNA of the CDR3: TGCGCCAGCAAGGGGACAGGGGTGGATCAGCCCCAGCATTTT. V and J are TRBV10-1 and TRBJ1-5; 10 bases match TRBD1. With 7 bases clipped from V and 5 bases from J, the junction kept 5 bases outside the gene matches. Germline values: CDR1 WNHNN, CDR2 SYGVQD (reference sequence). The CDR3 sequence is 14 residues long.

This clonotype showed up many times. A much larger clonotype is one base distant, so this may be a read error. CDR3 DNA: TGTGCCAGCAGACTGTCTGGGGCCAACGTCCTGACTTTC. It encodes CASRLSGANVLTF. The chain joins TRBV12-3 or TRBV12-4 to TRBJ2-6; D ambiguous. The CDR3 extends over 13 amino acids. V was trimmed by 6 bases and J by 1 base, leaving 4 bases between them.

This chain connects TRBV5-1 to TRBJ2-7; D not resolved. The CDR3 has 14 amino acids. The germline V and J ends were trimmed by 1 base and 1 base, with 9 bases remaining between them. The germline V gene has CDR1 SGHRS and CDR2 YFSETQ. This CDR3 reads CASSLQAESYEQYF. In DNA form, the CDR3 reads TGCGCCAGCAGCTTGCAGGCAGAATCCTACGAGCAGTACTTC.

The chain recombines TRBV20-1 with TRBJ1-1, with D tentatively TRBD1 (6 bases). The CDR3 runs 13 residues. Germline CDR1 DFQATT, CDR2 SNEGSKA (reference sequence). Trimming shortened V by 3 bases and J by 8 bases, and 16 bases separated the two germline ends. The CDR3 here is CSASRQAGKEAFF. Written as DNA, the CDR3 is TGCAGTGCTAGCCGACAGGCGGGGAAAGAAGCTTTCTTT.

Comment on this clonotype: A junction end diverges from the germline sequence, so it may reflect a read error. The CDR3 is CASSPSGPINF. In nucleotides, the CDR3 is TGTGCCAGCAGCCCTTCCGGACCCATTAATTTT. The rearrangement joins TRBV7-2 to TRBJ2-3; D is uncertain. The germline CDR1 and CDR2 sequences are SGHTA and FQGNSA. This CDR3 has 11 amino acids.

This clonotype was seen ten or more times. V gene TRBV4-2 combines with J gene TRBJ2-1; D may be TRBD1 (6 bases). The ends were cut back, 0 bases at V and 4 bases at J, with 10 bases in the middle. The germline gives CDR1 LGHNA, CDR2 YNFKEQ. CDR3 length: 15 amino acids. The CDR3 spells CASSQDRGTYNEQFF. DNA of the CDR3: TGTGCCAGCAGCCAAGACAGGGGAACTTACAATGAGCAGTTCTTC.

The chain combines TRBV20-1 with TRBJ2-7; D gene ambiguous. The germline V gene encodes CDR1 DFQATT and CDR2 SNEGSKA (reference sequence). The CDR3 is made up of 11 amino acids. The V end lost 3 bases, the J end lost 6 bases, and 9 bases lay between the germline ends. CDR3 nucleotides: TGCAGTGCTAGTGTCAGTTCCGAGCAGTACTTC. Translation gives CSASVSSEQYF.